A selection of T cell receptor beta chains follows, all from one sample in a study of CD8 T cells in Susac syndrome. One entry per CDR3 protein results from TCRdb running MiXCR on the immunoSEQ multiplex PCR reads. Of around 81,000 distinct CDR3 sequences listed, approximately 95% are singletons. The sequenced sample consisted of CD8+ T cells from PBMCs. The receptors stem from a human donor with Susac syndrome. Both conserved end residues are part of each CDR3. Size is omitted from some rows. Given values are once, few, many or a class for expanded clones.

TRBV7-9	.	CASSLSGTQYNEQFF
TRBV5-6	.	CASSWGLVYDEQFF
TRBV6-6	.	CATRNPDEGDEQYF
TRBV18	once	CASSPPFGGEAFF
TRBV2	.	CASSEEREVWPEQFF
TRBV12-3/TRBV12-4	.	CASSSRPLPGELFF
TRBV5-4	.	CASSLAGLDYEQYF
TRBV4-3	.	CASSPNSGGYEQYF
TRBV9	.	CASSVGFSSGSSYEQYF
TRBV3-1	once	CASSAPGQPGANEKLFF
TRBV3-1	.	CASSPWDSFYEQYF
TRBV6-6	.	CASSRWDSDSYEQYF
TRBV28	.	CASSHQRSNQPQHF
TRBV6-4	.	CASSDSAGASYGYTF
TRBV7-9	once	CASSAPGTPTYEQYF
TRBV9	.	CASSVGSSNYEQYF
TRBV29-1	.	CSAGFGDGYTF
TRBV20-1	.	CSAFSLGTATDTQYF
TRBV19	.	CASSLGAGNEQFF
TRBV20-1	.	CSAFTGGQSNSPLHF
TRBV28	.	CASSFKGRINQPQHF
TRBV20-1	.	CSASLVKGEQYF
TRBV5-4	.	CASSFGGRRDRETQYF
TRBV4-2	.	CASSLLAGDFADTQYF
TRBV30	.	CAWSPLGQQETQYF
TRBV6-4	.	CASSLNGGEKLFF
TRBV7-9	.	CASSWGPYNEQFF